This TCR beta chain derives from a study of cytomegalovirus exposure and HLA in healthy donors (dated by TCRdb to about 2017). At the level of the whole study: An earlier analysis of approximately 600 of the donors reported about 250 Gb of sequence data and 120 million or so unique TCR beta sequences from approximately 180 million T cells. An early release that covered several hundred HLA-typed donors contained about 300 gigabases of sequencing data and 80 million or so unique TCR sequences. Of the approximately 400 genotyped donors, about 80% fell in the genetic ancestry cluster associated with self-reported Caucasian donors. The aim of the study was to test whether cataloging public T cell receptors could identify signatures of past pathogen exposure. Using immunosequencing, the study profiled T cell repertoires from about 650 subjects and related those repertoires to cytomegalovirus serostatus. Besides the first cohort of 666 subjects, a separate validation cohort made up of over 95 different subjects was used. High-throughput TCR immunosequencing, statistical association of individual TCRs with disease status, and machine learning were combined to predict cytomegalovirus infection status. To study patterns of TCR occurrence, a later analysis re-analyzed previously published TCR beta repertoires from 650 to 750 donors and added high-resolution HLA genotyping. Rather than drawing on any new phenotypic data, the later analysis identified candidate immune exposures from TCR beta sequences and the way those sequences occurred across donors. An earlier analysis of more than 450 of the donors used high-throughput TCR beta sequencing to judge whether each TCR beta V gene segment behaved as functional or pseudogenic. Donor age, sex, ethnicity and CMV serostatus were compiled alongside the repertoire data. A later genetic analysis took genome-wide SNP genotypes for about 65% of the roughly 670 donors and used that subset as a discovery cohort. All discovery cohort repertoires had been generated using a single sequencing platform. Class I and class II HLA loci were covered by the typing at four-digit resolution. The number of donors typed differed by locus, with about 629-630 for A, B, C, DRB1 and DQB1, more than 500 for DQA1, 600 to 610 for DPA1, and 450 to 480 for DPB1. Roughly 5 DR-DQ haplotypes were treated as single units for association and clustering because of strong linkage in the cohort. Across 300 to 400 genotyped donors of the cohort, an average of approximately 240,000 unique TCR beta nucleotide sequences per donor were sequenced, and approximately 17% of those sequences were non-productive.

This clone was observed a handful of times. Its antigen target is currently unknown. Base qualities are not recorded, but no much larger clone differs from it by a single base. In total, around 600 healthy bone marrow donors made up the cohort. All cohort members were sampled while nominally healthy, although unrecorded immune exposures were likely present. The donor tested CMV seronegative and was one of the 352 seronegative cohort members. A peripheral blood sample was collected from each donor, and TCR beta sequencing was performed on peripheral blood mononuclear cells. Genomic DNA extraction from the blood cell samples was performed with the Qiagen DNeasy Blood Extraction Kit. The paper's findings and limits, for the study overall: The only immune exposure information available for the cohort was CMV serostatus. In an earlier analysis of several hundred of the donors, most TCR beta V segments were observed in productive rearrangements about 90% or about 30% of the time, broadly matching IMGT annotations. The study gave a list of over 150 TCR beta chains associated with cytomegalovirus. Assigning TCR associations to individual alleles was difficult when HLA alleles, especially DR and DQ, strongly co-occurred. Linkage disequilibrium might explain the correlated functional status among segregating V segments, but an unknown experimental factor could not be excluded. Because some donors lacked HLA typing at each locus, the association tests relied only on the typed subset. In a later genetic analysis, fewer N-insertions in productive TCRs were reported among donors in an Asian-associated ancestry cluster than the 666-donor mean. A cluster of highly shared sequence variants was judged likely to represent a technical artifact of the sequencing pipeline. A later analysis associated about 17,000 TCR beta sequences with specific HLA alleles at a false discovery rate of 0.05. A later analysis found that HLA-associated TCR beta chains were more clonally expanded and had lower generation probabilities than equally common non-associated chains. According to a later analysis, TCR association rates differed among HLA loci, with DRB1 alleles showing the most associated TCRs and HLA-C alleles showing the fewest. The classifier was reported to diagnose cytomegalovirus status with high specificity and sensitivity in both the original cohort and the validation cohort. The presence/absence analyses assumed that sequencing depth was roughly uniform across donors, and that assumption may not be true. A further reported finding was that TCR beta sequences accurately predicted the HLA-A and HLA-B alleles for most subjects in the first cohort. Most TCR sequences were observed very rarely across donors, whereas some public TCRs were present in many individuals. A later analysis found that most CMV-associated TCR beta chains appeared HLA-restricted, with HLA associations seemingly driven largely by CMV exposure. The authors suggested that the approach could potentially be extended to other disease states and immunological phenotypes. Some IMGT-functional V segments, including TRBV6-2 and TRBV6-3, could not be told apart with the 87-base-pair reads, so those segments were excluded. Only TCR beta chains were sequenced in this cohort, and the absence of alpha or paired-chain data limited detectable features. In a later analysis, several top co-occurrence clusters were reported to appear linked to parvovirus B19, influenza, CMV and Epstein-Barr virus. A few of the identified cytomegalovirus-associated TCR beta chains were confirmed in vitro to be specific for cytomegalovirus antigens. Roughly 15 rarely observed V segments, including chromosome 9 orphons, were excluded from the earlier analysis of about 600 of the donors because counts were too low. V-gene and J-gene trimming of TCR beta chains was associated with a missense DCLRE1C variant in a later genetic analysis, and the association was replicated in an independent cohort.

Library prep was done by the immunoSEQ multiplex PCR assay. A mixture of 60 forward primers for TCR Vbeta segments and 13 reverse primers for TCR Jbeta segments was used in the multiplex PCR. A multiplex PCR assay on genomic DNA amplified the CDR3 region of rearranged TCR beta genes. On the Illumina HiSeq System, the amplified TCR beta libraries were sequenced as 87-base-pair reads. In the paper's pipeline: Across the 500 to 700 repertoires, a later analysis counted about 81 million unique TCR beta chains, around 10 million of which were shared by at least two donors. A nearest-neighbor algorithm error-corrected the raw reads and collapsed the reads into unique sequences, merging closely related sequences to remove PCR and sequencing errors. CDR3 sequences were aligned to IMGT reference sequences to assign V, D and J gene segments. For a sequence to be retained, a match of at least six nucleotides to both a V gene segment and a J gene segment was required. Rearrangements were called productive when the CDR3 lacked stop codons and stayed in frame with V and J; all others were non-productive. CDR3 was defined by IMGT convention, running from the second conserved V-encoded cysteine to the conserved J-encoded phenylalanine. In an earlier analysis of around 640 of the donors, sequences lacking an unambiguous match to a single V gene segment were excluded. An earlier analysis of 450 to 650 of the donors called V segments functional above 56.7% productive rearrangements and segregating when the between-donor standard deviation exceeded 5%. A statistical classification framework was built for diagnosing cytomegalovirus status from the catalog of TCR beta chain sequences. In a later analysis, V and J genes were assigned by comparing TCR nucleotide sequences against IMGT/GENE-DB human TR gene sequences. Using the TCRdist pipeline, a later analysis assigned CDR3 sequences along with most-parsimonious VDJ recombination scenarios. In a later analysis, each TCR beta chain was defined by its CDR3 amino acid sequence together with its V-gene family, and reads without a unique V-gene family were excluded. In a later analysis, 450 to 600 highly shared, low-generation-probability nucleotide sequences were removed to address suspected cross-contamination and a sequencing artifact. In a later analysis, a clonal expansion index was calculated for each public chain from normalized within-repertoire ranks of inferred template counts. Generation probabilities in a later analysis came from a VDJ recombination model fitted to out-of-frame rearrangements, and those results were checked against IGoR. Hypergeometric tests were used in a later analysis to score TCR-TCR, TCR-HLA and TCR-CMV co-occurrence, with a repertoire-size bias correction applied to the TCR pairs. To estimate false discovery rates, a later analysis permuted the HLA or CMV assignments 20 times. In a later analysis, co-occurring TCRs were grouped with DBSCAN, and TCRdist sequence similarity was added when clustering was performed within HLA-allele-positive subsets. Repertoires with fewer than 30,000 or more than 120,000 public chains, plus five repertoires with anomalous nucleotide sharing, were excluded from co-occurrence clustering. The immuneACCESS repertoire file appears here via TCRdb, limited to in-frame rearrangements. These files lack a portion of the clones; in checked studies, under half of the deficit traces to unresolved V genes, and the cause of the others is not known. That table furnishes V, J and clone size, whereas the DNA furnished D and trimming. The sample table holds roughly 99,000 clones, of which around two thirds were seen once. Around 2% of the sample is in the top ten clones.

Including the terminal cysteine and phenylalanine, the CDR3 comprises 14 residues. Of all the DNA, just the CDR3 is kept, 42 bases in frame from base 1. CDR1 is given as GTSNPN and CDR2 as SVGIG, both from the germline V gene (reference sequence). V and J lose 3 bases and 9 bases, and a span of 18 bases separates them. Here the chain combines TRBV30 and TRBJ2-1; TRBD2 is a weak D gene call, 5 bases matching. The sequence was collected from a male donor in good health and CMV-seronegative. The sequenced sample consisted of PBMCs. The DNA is TGTGCCTGGAGACCGGACTGGGAAGGTGGTGAGCAGTTCTTC. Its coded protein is CAWRPDWEGGEQFF.